The 9 T cell receptor beta chains below all came from one sample that was sequenced in a study of T cell responses to AZD1222 COVID-19 vaccine. Repertoires were generated with immunoSEQ multiplex PCR, while TCRdb's copy carries only in-frame clones and drops some. This sample has roughly 150,000 clones, with 92% found just once. The source was peripheral blood, collected on day 0 of AZD1222 vaccination. Receptor source: an adult in good health.

This chain connects TRBV9 to TRBJ1-2, with D tentatively TRBD1 (6 bases). CDR1 is SGDLS and CDR2 is YYNGEE in the germline V gene. This CDR3 spans 14 amino acids. V shed 1 base and J shed 4 bases, with 11 bases lying between them. CDR3 loop: CASSVRGPGYGYTF. The CDR3 coding sequence is TGTGCCAGCAGCGTACGGGGGCCGGGCTATGGCTACACCTTC. Together with reference TRBV9 and TRBJ1-2, the CDR3 gives the full variable domain: DSGVTQTPKHLITATGQRVTLRCSPRSGDLSVYWYQQSLDQGLQFLIQYYNGEERAKGNILERFSAQQFPDLHSELNLSSLELGDSALYFCASSVRGPGYGYTFGSGTRLTVV.

This clone was observed many times. This chain joins TRBV2 and TRBJ2-7, with TRBD1 matching over 7 bases. V gave up 5 bases and J gave up 0 bases; unmatched junction bases: 13. The germline V gene encodes CDR1 SNHLY and CDR2 FYNNEI. The CDR3 spans 17 residues. The CDR3 loop reads CASSYSPGTVNSYEQYF. The CDR3 DNA sequence: TGTGCCAGCAGTTATTCCCCCGGGACAGTAAACTCCTACGAGCAGTACTTC.

This clone came up a few times. This chain connects TRBV7-3 to TRBJ1-4, with D perhaps matching TRBD1 (6 bases). CDR3 length: 15 amino acids. In germline, CDR1 is SGHTA, CDR2 FQGTGA. The germline V and J ends were trimmed by 5 bases and 3 bases, with 13 bases remaining between them. For the CDR3, the DNA is TGTGCCAGCAGCCGAACCGGGACACCTAATGAAAAACTGTTTTTT. Translation: CASSRTGTPNEKLFF.

The CDR3 here is CASSLRVRETQYF. The CDR3 DNA reads TGTGCCAGCAGCTTAAGGGTTCGGGAGACCCAGTACTTC. The V gene is TRBV11-2, the J gene TRBJ2-5; D remains ambiguous. There are 13 residues in the CDR3. Germline V gives CDR1 SGHAT, CDR2 FQNNGV. V dropped 2 bases and J dropped 5 bases, with 9 bases sitting between them.

This clone was observed a handful of times. The chain has TRBV7-3 and TRBJ1-1; maybe TRBD1 (5 bases). V gave up 5 bases and J gave up 3 bases, with 13 bases separating them. Germline assignment: CDR1 SGHTA and CDR2 FQGTGA. The CDR3 runs 14 residues. The CDR3 DNA reads as TGTGCCAGCAGCCCAGGCCCGGGGGACACTGAAGCTTTCTTT. This encodes CASSPGPGDTEAFF. The full variable domain, in which reference TRBV7-3 and TRBJ1-1 provide the parts outside the CDR3, is GAGVSQTPSNKVTEKGKYVELRCDPISGHTALYWYRQSLGQGPEFLIYFQGTGAADDSGLPNDRFFAVRPEGSVSTLKIQRTERGDSAVYLCASSPGPGDTEAFFGQGTRLTVV.

The chain uses TRBV18 and TRBJ2-7; 11 nucleotides agree with TRBD2. V lost 2 bases to trimming and J lost 6 bases; unmatched junction nucleotides: 3. In germline, CDR1 is KGHSH, CDR2 LQKENI. The CDR3 sequence is 14 residues long. In DNA form, the CDR3 reads TGTGCCAGCTCACCAACTGGACTAGCGGGCGAGCAGTACTTC. Translating gives CASSPTGLAGEQYF.

The chain recombines TRBV11-2 with TRBJ2-3; a weak D match, TRBD2 (6 bases). CDR3 length equals 12 residues. Trimming took 8 bases from V and 2 from J, leaving 8 bases between them. In germline, CDR1 is SGHAT, CDR2 FQNNGV. Here the CDR3 DNA reads TGTGCCAGCGCGGGGTACACAGATACGCAGTATTTT. It codes for CASAGYTDTQYF.

This clone is a singleton in its sample. The chain has TRBV19 and TRBJ1-5; maybe TRBD1 (5 bases). Germline values: CDR1 LNHDA, CDR2 SQIVND (reference sequence). The CDR3 is made up of 17 amino acids. Trimming removed 6 bases at V and 0 bases at J, with 18 bases between. CDR3 in amino acids: CASSLYHDRNSNQPQHF. CDR3 sequence (DNA): TGTGCCAGTAGCCTATATCATGACAGAAATAGCAATCAGCCCCAGCATTTT.

V gene TRBV2 combines with J gene TRBJ2-2, with unresolved D. Trimming pared 6 bases from V and 7 bases from J, leaving 15 bases between. CDR3 length: 14 amino acids. The germline CDR1 and CDR2 sequences are SNHLY and FYNNEI. The CDR3 spells CASRGPKPGGELFF. The CDR3 nucleotides are TGTGCCAGCAGAGGTCCGAAACCGGGCGGGGAGCTGTTTTTT.